This is a list of T cell receptor beta chains from one sample in a study of technical replicates of blood from a handful of donors. TCRdb's table, derived via immunoSEQ multiplex PCR, lists solely in-frame clones and lacks some. The top ten clones hold 0.27% of a sample with tens of thousands of clones, about 90% of them seen once. Specimen: T cells isolated from PBMCs. These receptor sequences come from a human donor in good health. CDR3s include the opening cysteine and the closing phenylalanine or tryptophan. The order of the fields is J gene, clone size, D gene, V gene, CDR3 DNA, CDR3 protein. A D gene is named only where the DNA matches it firmly. Clone size appears in some rows only: once, few, many, or a class for an expanded clone.

>TRBJ1-5|-|TRBD1|TRBV5-6
TGTGCCAGCAGCTGGAGACAGGGGGGGGTAAATAGCAATCAGCCCCAGCATTTT
CASSWRQGGVNSNQPQHF
>TRBJ1-1|-|-|TRBV18
TGTGCCAGCTCACCTTTGGGGTTACAGGGGAACACTGAAGCTTTCTTT
CASSPLGLQGNTEAFF
>TRBJ1-2|-|-|TRBV14
TGTGCCAGCAGCCAAGATTTAGGCGGGTTCGGAGGCTACACCTTC
CASSQDLGGFGGYTF
>TRBJ1-1|few|-|TRBV28
TGTGCCAGTTTGAAGAGGCCCACTGAAGCTTTCTTT
CASLKRPTEAFF
>TRBJ1-1|-|TRBD1|TRBV27
TGTGCCAGCAGTTTTTCACAGGGGGCTGGTGGCACTGAAGCTTTCTTT
CASSFSQGAGGTEAFF
>TRBJ1-2|-|-|TRBV29-1
TGCAGCGTAGCCCATATAGCTAACTATGGCTACACCTTC
CSVAHIANYGYTF
>TRBJ2-1|-|TRBD2|TRBV4-1
TGCGCCAGCAGCCAAGGCGTAGCGGGAGGATCTTACAATGAGCAGTTCTTC
CASSQGVAGGSYNEQFF
>TRBJ2-7|-|-|TRBV9
TGTGCCAGCAGCGTAGGAGTCGGGGGACTTTCCTCCTACGAGCAGTACTTC
CASSVGVGGLSSYEQYF
>TRBJ2-1|-|-|TRBV4-1
TGCGCCAGCACCGCGGTTGGCCAGGAGGGGCAGTTCTTC
CASTAVGQEGQFF
>TRBJ2-7|-|-|TRBV19
TGTGCCAGTAGTACCATCGCCGGCGGCGAGCAGTACTTC
CASSTIAGGEQYF
>TRBJ2-5|once|-|TRBV10-1
TGCGCCAGCAGTGAAGTGGACAACCAAGAGACCCAGTACTTC
CASSEVDNQETQYF
>TRBJ2-7|-|-|TRBV28
TGTGCCAGCAGTGGGCAGGTCCCTGCTCAGCAGTACTTC
CASSGQVPAQQYF
>TRBJ1-2|-|-|TRBV27
TGTGCCAGCAGTTTAGGTCCGGGGGACTACTATGGCTACACCTTC
CASSLGPGDYYGYTF
>TRBJ1-2|-|-|TRBV29-1
TGCAGCGTTGCAGCAGGTGTTGGCTACACCTTC
CSVAAGVGYTF
>TRBJ2-3|-|-|TRBV2
TGTGCCAGCAGTACTGGGTGGCGGGCAGATACGCAGTATTTT
CASSTGWRADTQYF
>TRBJ2-7|-|-|TRBV30
TGTGCCTGGTCCCTGGGCCGGGAAAGCTCCTACGAGCAGTACTTC
CAWSLGRESSYEQYF
>TRBJ1-2|-|TRBD1|TRBV7-9
TGTGCCAGCAGCCCCGGGACAGGGGCTGTCTATGGCTACACCTTC
CASSPGTGAVYGYTF
>TRBJ1-2|-|-|TRBV11-2
TGTGCCAGCAGCTTAGTGGAGTGGCTCCAGGGGTATGGCTACACCTTC
CASSLVEWLQGYGYTF
>TRBJ1-3|-|-|TRBV19
TGTGCCAGTAGCGTCAGCTCTGGAAACACCATATATTTT
CASSVSSGNTIYF
>TRBJ2-1|-|-|TRBV7-9
TGTGCCAGCAGCTCGACAGAGTACAATGAGCAGTTCTTC
CASSSTEYNEQFF
>TRBJ2-1|-|TRBD1|TRBV7-9
TGTGCCAGCAGCTTGGGGGGACAGGCCTACAATGAGCAGTTCTTC
CASSLGGQAYNEQFF
>TRBJ2-1|once|TRBD1|TRBV28
TGTGCCAGCAGTTTATGGGACAGGGGGAATGAGCAGTTCTTC
CASSLWDRGNEQFF
>TRBJ2-3|-|TRBD2|TRBV5-1
TGCGCCAGCAGAGCTAGCGGTAATACTGGGGATACGCAGTATTTT
CASRASGNTGDTQYF
>TRBJ1-2|-|-|TRBV7-2
TGTGCCAGCAGAGGCACTCTGACACAAACCTATGGCTACACCTTC
CASRGTLTQTYGYTF
>TRBJ1-5|-|-|TRBV5-1
TGCGCCAGCAGCTTACAGGAAAATCAGCCCCAGCATTTT
CASSLQENQPQHF
>TRBJ2-7|-|TRBD1|TRBV5-1
TGCGCCAGCAGCTTGCTGAACAGGGGTACCGAGCAGTACTTC
CASSLLNRGTEQYF
>TRBJ2-2|few|-|TRBV10-1
TGCGCCAGCACCGGAGGCACCGGGGAGCTGTTTTTT
CASTGGTGELFF
>TRBJ1-1|-|-|TRBV25-1
TGTGCCAGCCGAGGAGGGCCTGAAGCTTTCTTT
CASRGGPEAFF
>TRBJ2-3|once|TRBD2|TRBV28
TGTGCCAGCAGTTTCGGTCTCTTTACATTAAGGGCGGGAGATTTGGATACGCAGTATTTT
CASSFGLFTLRAGDLDTQYF
>TRBJ2-5|-|-|TRBV30
TGTGCCTGGAGTGCGCAAGAGACCCAGTACTTC
CAWSAQETQYF
>TRBJ1-6|-|-|TRBV6-5
TGTGCCAGCAGTTACTCGACCGGGTATAATTCACCCCTCCACTTT
CASSYSTGYNSPLHF
>TRBJ2-7|-|-|TRBV19
TGTGCCAGTAGAACTGAGAGGGGGTCCTACGAGCAGTACTTC
CASRTERGSYEQYF
>TRBJ2-2|-|-|TRBV9
TGTGCCAGCAGCGCAGGACTCTTGAACACCGGGGAGCTGTTTTTT
CASSAGLLNTGELFF
>TRBJ1-1|-|-|TRBV5-4
TGTGCCAGCATCCAGGGAACTGAAGCTTTCTTT
CASIQGTEAFF
>TRBJ2-7|-|-|TRBV6-1
TGTGCCAGCGTGGGGCGAACCTACGAGCAGTACTTC
CASVGRTYEQYF
>TRBJ2-1|-|TRBD1|TRBV28
TGTGCCAGCATCTCCCGGGACAGATCCTACAATGAGCAGTTCTTC
CASISRDRSYNEQFF
>TRBJ1-1|-|TRBD1|TRBV5-4
TGTGCCAGCAGCTTGAGGACAGGGACAGCTTTCTTT
CASSLRTGTAFF
>TRBJ2-5|-|TRBD2|TRBV10-3
TGTGCCATCAGGGGATCTAGCGGCCAAGGGGCAGAGACCCAGTACTTC
CAIRGSSGQGAETQYF
>TRBJ1-1|once|-|TRBV29-1
TGCAGCGTTGGTGGCTCGGGCGGGACTGAAGCTTTCTTT
CSVGGSGGTEAFF
>TRBJ1-2|-|TRBD1|TRBV11-3
TGTGCCAGCAGCTTCTACCAGGGGGCTGACGGCTACACCTTC
CASSFYQGADGYTF